The sequence of this TCR beta chain was determined in a study of shared clonotypes between healthy human individuals. The study's findings and limits: The naive CD4 repertoires of a few donors were compared, and approximately 4.7% of clonotypes were shared.

This table comes from immunoSEQ multiplex PCR, and its TCRdb copy is limited to in-frame clones, with some not included. The data contain fewer than 2.5 million clones, more than 85% of them seen just once; the ten biggest clones take up approximately 0.37%. The germline V gene encodes CDR1 SGHAT and CDR2 FQNNGV. The CDR3 length is 14 residues. V gave up 5 bases and J gave up 10 bases, with 15 bases separating them. With regard to this clone: Its antigen is unknown.

The sequence derives from a man between 18 and 29 years old in good health. Some clones in this sample may be carry-over from other donors' samples. The J gene is TRBJ1-6, the V gene TRBV11-2; D perhaps matches TRBD1 (6 bases). Source material: naive CD4+ T cells from PBMCs. Stated subset: CD45RA+ positively selected. CDR3 protein: CASSPSQGYSPLHF. Here the CDR3 DNA reads TGTGCCAGCAGCCCCTCGCAGGGGTACTCACCCCTCCACTTT.